Described below is a single TCR beta chain sequence and its context. The data stem from a study of blood T cell repertoires in COVID-19. About the research overall: Italy, Spain and the United States were the sources of the convalescent and acute COVID-19 samples. Nucleic acid was either cDNA or gDNA, and it came from T cells, B-cell-depleted T cells, or PBMCs.

This CDR3 region has 15 residues. V lost 4 bases to trimming and J lost 1 base; unmatched junction nucleotides: 7. Germline V gives CDR1 SGDLS, CDR2 YYNGEE. Per the authors' pipeline: Amplification with reference gene primers provided the estimates of nucleated cell counts. Only in-frame clones appear in the TCRdb table, and some are missing; sequencing was by immunoSEQ multiplex PCR. V and J calls and clone size are those listed in that table; D and trimming were worked out from the DNA. The sample records some 300,000 clones, approximately 86% being singletons. The rearrangement uses TRBV9 and TRBJ1-2, with 7 bases fitting TRBD1. Sequencing was done on a sample of peripheral blood. The TCR comes from a man between 65 and 85 years old with acute or convalescent COVID-19. The CDR3 region has the DNA TGTGCCAGCAGCCCTCGACAGGGTGGTAACTATGGCTACACCTTC. Translated, it gives CASSPRQGGNYGYTF.